Following are 14 T cell receptor beta chains from one sample sequenced in a study of identical twins. TCRdb redid the calling of the 5' RACE reads with MiXCR, one entry per CDR3 protein. This sample has around 690,000 distinct CDR3 sequences, with 20% to 25% found just once. The sample was also reused in another study, on T cells expressing NK-cell markers.

The sequencing input was PBMCs. These receptor sequences come from a woman aged 18-29 years in good health.

This clonotype has just a few counts. V usage is TRBV7-9 and J usage is TRBJ2-7; 11 bases align to TRBD2. This CDR3 has 16 residues. Germline V lookup: CDR1 SEHNR, CDR2 FQNEAQ (reference sequence). With 2 bases clipped from V and 3 bases from J, the junction kept 6 bases outside the gene matches. The CDR3 spells CASSLTNSGRGYEQYF. CDR3 nucleotides: TGTGCCAGCAGCTTAACGAATAGCGGGAGGGGCTACGAGCAGTACTTC.

There are many counts of this clonotype. The CDR3 spells CASSDTSGAHEQYF. CDR3 DNA: TGCGCCAGCAGCGACACTAGCGGGGCCCACGAGCAGTACTTC. This rearrangement joins TRBV5-1 to TRBJ2-7; 10 nucleotides match TRBD2. V shed 4 bases, J shed 5 bases, and the junction held 6 bases outside the gene matches. Germline assignment: CDR1 SGHRS and CDR2 YFSETQ. CDR3 length: 14 amino acids.

The chain combines TRBV20-1 with TRBJ1-1; 7 nucleotides agree with TRBD1. Germline V gives CDR1 DFQATT, CDR2 SNEGSKA (reference sequence). CDR3 size: 16 residues. The V segment lost 3 bases and the J segment 6 bases; nucleotides outside the gene matches: 16. The CDR3, as DNA: TGCAGTGCTAGGGAGATCGAAGACAGGGTGTCGTCTGAAGCTTTCTTT. As protein: CSAREIEDRVSSEAFF.

This clonotype showed up just a few times. The chain is built from TRBV7-2 and TRBJ1-1; D gene ambiguous. The CDR3 runs 15 residues. Trimming removed 1 base from V and 0 bases from J, with 9 bases in between. Germline V gene sequence: CDR1 SGHTA, CDR2 FQGNSA. The CDR3 DNA is TGTGCCAGCAGCTTAGGAGGTCGGATGAACACTGAAGCTTTCTTT. Encoded protein: CASSLGGRMNTEAFF.

The sample holds a few counts of this clonotype. The rearrangement uses TRBV20-1 and TRBJ1-4, with D unclear. Germline values: CDR1 DFQATT, CDR2 SNEGSKA (reference sequence). Trimming took 0 bases from V and 5 from J, leaving 1 base between them. CDR3 length: 11 residues. The CDR3 sequence is CSARENEKLFF. The CDR3 DNA sequence: TGCAGTGCTAGAGAAAATGAAAAACTGTTTTTT.

This clonotype was found once. V is TRBV9 and J is TRBJ1-5; D is undetermined. CDR1 is SGDLS and CDR2 is YYNGEE in the germline V gene. The CDR3 contains 13 residues. The V end lost 3 bases, the J end lost 3 bases, and 7 bases lay between the germline ends. The CDR3 DNA reads TGTGCCAGCAGCGGGGGAGCCAATCAGCCCCAGCATTTT. It specifies CASSGGANQPQHF.

The chain links TRBV20-1 to TRBJ1-1; no firm D call. V was pared by 3 bases and J by 2 bases, with 7 bases between. CDR1 is DFQATT, CDR2 SNEGSKA, per germline (reference sequence). The CDR3 length is 12 residues. CDR3 protein: CSASSSNTEAFF. Here the CDR3 DNA reads TGCAGTGCTAGTAGCTCTAACACTGAAGCTTTCTTT.

The chain recombines TRBV6-1 with TRBJ2-1; D remains unclear. Germline V gene lookup returns CDR1 MNHNS and CDR2 SASEGT. The CDR3 runs 15 residues. Trimming stripped 8 bases from V and 2 bases from J, with 16 bases between. The CDR3 loop reads CASARAALTYNEQFF. The CDR3, as DNA: TGTGCCAGCGCTCGAGCAGCCCTTACCTACAATGAGCAGTTCTTC.

There are a few counts of this clonotype. A read error may produce the germline difference seen at one junction end. The V call is TRBV25-1, the J call TRBJ2-7; a weak D match, TRBD2 (5 bases). The CDR3 runs to 14 residues. Per germline, CDR1 MGHDK and CDR2 SYGVNS. CDR3 protein: CASSERGSGDEKYF. DNA for the CDR3: TGTGCCAGCAGTGAACGTGGGAGTGGAGACGAGAAGTACTTC.

The chain combines TRBV13 with TRBJ2-3; D is uncertain. The germline gives CDR1 PRHDT, CDR2 FYEKMQ (reference sequence). CDR3 length: 13 residues. V lost 4 bases, J lost 5 bases, and 10 bases lay in between. CDR3 region: CASSSPDQDTQYF. CDR3 nucleotides: TGTGCCAGCAGCTCCCCTGACCAAGATACGCAGTATTTT.

This clonotype came up once. The CDR3 sequence is CASSLGGSGGTDTQYF. Written as DNA, the CDR3 is TGTGCCAGCAGCTTAGGGGGCAGCGGGGGCACAGATACGCAGTATTTT. The V call is TRBV11-3, the J call TRBJ2-3; 7 bases agree with TRBD2. The germline CDR1 and CDR2 sequences are SGHNT and YENEEA. This CDR3 contains 16 residues. The V and J ends lost 1 base and 1 base, in that order; junction bases with no gene match: 5.

The chain links TRBV7-9 to TRBJ2-7, with TRBD2 identical over 7 bases. V lost 5 bases to trimming and J lost 5 bases; unmatched junction nucleotides: 9. CDR1 and CDR2 from the germline V gene are SEHNR and FQNEAQ (reference sequence). The CDR3 totals 14 residues. This chain's CDR3 is CASSPGGSGNEQYF. CDR3 coding DNA: TGTGCCAGCAGCCCGGGCGGGAGTGGTAACGAGCAGTACTTC.

This clonotype came up a few times. The CDR3 DNA is TGTGCCAGCAGCTTTTTGCGGGGGACCTACGAGCAGTACTTC. The encoded protein is CASSFLRGTYEQYF. The chain links TRBV7-2 to TRBJ2-7; 7 positions match TRBD2. There are 14 residues in the CDR3. The ends lost 3 bases at V and 2 bases at J; junction bases unmatched: 4. The germline V gene has CDR1 SGHTA and CDR2 FQGNSA. The full variable domain, its missing parts supplied by reference TRBV7-2 and TRBJ2-7, is GAGVSQSPSNKVTEKGKDVELRCDPISGHTALYWYRQSLGQGLEFLIYFQGNSAPDKSGLPSDRFSAERTGGSVSTLTIQRTQQEDSAVYLCASSFLRGTYEQYFGPGTRLTVT.

V usage is TRBV5-1 and J usage is TRBJ2-7, with 11 bases fitting TRBD2. This CDR3 contains 17 residues. In germline, CDR1 is SGHRS, CDR2 YFSETQ. The V segment lost 2 bases and the J segment 7 bases; nucleotides outside the gene matches: 14. The CDR3 region is CASSFILAGGHPGEQYF. In DNA, the CDR3 is TGCGCCAGCAGCTTCATTCTAGCGGGGGGTCACCCGGGAGAGCAGTACTTC.